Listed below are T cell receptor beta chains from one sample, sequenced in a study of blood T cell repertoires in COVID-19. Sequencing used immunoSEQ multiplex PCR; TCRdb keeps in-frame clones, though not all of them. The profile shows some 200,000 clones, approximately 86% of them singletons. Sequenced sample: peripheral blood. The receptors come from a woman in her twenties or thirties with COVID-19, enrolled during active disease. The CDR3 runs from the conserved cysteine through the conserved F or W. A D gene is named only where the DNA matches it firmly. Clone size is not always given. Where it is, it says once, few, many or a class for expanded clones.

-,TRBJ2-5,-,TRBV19,TGTGCCAGTAGTGTGTTAACAGAAGAGACCCAGTACTTC,CASSVLTEETQYF
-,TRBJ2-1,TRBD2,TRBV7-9,TGTGCCAGCAGCATCCCTCTAGCGGGAGTCCTGGGCAATGAGCAGTTCTTC,CASSIPLAGVLGNEQFF
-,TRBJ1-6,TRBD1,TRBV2,TGTGCCAGCAGTGATCTGGGGACAGGGGTTCGTGGTTCACCCCTCCACTTT,CASSDLGTGVRGSPLHF
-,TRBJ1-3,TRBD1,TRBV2,TGTGCCAGCAGCCTCACTCCGACAGGGTCTGGAAACACCATATATTTT,CASSLTPTGSGNTIYF
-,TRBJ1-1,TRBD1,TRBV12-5,TGTGCTAGTGCCAGGACAGGGGGCGTCACTGAAGCTTTCTTT,CASARTGGVTEAFF
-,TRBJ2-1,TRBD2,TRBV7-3,TGTGCCAGCAGCTTAACCGGAGGCATAGCGGGGCCTAATGAGCAGTTCTTC,CASSLTGGIAGPNEQFF
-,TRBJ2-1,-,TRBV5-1,TGCGCCAGCAGCCCCGGTGCCGGGGGGCCTTACAATGAGCAGTTCTTC,CASSPGAGGPYNEQFF
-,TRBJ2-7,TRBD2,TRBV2,TGTGCCAGCAAGGCCCACCAGCGGGGGAGCTCCTACGAGCAGTACTTC,CASKAHQRGSSYEQYF
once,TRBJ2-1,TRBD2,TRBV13,TGTGCCAGCAGCCCACGGGGGGCGGGAGGGCTAGATGAGCAGTTCTTC,CASSPRGAGGLDEQFF
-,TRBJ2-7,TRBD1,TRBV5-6,TGTGCCAGCAGCTCCCGGACAGGGGTCGAGCAGTACTTC,CASSSRTGVEQYF
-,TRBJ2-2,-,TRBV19,TGTGCCAGTAGTATCCCCCGGGGTGGTAACACCGGGGAGCTGTTTTTT,CASSIPRGGNTGELFF
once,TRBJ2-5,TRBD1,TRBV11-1,TGTGCCAGCAGCCGCCGACAGGGTCAGACCCAGTACTTC,CASSRRQGQTQYF
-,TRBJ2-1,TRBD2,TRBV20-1,TGCAGTGCTAGTACTAGCGGAGACAATGAGCAGTTCTTC,CSASTSGDNEQFF
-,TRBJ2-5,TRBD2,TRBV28,TGTGCCAGCAGTTTAGGGTCCCGGGGGGGCCAAGAGACCCAGTACTTC,CASSLGSRGGQETQYF
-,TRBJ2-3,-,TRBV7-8,TGTGCCAGCAGCTACGCGGGTGCAGATACGCAGTATTTT,CASSYAGADTQYF
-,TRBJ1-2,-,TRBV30,TGTGCCTGGAGTGGGGGGGCTAACTATGGCTACACCTTC,CAWSGGANYGYTF
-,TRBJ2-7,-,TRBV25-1,TGTGCCAGCAGTGAATTTGGCAGGTACGAGCAGTACTTC,CASSEFGRYEQYF
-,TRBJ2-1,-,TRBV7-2,TGTGCCAGCAGCTTCTATGACGGGGAGCAGTTCTTC,CASSFYDGEQFF
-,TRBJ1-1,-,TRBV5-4,TGTGCCAGCAGCTTAACGACAGGAGCCCTACTGATGCACACTGAAGCTTTCTTT,CASSLTTGALLMHTEAFF
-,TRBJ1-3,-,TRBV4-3,TGCGCCAGCAGCCAAGATCGGTTCTCTGGAAACACCATATATTTT,CASSQDRFSGNTIYF
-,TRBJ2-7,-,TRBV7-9,TGTGCCAGCAGCTTTCAGGGCAGCTCCTACGAGCAGTACTTC,CASSFQGSSYEQYF
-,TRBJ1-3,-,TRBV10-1,TGCGCCAGCAGTAGAGCATCATGCTCTGGAAACACCATATATTTT,CASSRASCSGNTIYF
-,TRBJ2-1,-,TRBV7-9,TGTGCCAGCAGCCGTCGGGGAGGCAATGAGCAGTTCTTC,CASSRRGGNEQFF
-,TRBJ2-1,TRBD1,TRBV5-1,TGCGCCAGCAGCTACACAGGGGACGGAAATTACAATGAGCAGTTCTTC,CASSYTGDGNYNEQFF
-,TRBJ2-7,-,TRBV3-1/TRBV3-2,TGTGCCAGCAGCCGACGGACAGAAGACTACGAGCAGTACTTC,CASSRRTEDYEQYF
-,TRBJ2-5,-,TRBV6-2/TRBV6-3,TGTGCCAGCAGTTACTGGCAGGAAGGAGAGACCCAGTACTTC,CASSYWQEGETQYF
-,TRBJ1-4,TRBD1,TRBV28,TGTGCCAGCAGTTTACCGACAGGGATGGGAGAAAAACTGTTTTTT,CASSLPTGMGEKLFF
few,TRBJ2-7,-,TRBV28,TGTGCCAGCAGTGGGGGTAGGGGGAGCTCCTACGAGCAGTACTTC,CASSGGRGSSYEQYF
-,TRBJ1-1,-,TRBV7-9,TGTGCCAGCAGCCCTATTTCGGGGGGCAAGGACACTGAAGCTTTCTTT,CASSPISGGKDTEAFF
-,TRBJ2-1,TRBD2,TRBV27,TGTGCCAGCAGTCCAAGAGGACTAGCGGGAGGGGGAGGCTACAATGAGCAGTTCTTC,CASSPRGLAGGGGYNEQFF
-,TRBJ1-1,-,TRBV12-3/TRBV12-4,TGTGCCAGCAGTTTGAAAGGGGACACTGAAGCTTTCTTT,CASSLKGDTEAFF
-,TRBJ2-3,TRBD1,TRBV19,TGTGCCAGTAGTATTAACAGGGGGGATACGCAGTATTTT,CASSINRGDTQYF
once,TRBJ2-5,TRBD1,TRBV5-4,TGTGCCAGCAGCATCACAGGGGGAGAGACCCAGTACTTC,CASSITGGETQYF
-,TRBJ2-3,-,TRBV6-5,TGTGCCAGCGGGCCCCAAGCAGATACGCAGTATTTT,CASGPQADTQYF
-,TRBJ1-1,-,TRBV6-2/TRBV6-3,TGTGCCAGCAGTGGGGGGGGACGACGGAACACTGAAGCTTTCTTT,CASSGGGRRNTEAFF
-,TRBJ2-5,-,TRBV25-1,TGTGCCAGCAGTGACAGGGAGGGGGAAGAGACCCAGTACTTC,CASSDREGEETQYF
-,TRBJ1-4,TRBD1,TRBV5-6,TGTGCCAGCAGCTTCGACAGGGTAGCTGTGGGCGAAAAACTGTTTTTT,CASSFDRVAVGEKLFF
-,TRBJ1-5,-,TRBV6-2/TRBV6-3,TGTGCCAGCAGTTACTCTGCACGCACGGCAGGTTACAATCAGCCCCAGCATTTT,CASSYSARTAGYNQPQHF
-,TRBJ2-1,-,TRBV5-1,TGCGCCAGCAGCTTGACTAGCCCTATCTCCTACAATGAGCAGTTCTTC,CASSLTSPISYNEQFF
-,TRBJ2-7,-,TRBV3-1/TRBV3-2,TGTGCCAGCAGCCAAGGGTTAGTGAACGAGCAGTACTTC,CASSQGLVNEQYF
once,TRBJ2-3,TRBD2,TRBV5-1,TGCGCCAGCAGCTTTATTGGGACTAGCGGGGTGGGCACAGATACGCAGTATTTT,CASSFIGTSGVGTDTQYF
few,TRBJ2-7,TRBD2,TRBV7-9,TGTGCCAGCAGCTTAGGAGGACTAGCGGGAGACGAGCAGTACTTC,CASSLGGLAGDEQYF
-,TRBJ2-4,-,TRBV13,TGTGCCAGCAGCTTACGCAAATCAGGGACCAAAAACATTCAGTACTTC,CASSLRKSGTKNIQYF
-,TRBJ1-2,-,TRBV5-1,TGCGCCAGCAGCACCGGAACAGAATATGGCTACACCTTC,CASSTGTEYGYTF